One sample yielded the 9 T cell receptor beta chains listed below, sequenced in a study of cytomegalovirus exposure and HLA in healthy donors. PCR used 60 Vbeta primers and 13 Jbeta primers. Using immunoSEQ multiplex PCR, the repertoire was profiled, and TCRdb retains in-frame clones only, with some absent. The sample carries under 200,000 clones, around 65% recorded once. Sample: PBMCs. These TCRs come from a woman between 40 and 50 years old in good health and CMV-seropositive.

The chain combines TRBV28 with TRBJ1-2; 9 nucleotides match TRBD1. J was trimmed by 1 base and V by 5 bases; bases with no gene match: 11. This CDR3 is built from 17 residues. The V gene's germline CDR1 is MDHEN and CDR2 SYDVKM. CDR3 in DNA: TGTGCCAGCAGTCGGACAGGGGCAAATACCTATAACTATGGCTACACCTTC. Translating gives CASSRTGANTYNYGYTF.

The chain joins TRBV25-1 to TRBJ1-1; D perhaps matches TRBD1 (5 bases). Germline V gene lookup returns CDR1 MGHDK and CDR2 SYGVNS. CDR3 size: 16 residues. V was trimmed by 6 bases and J by 3 bases, leaving 20 bases between them. The CDR3 DNA reads as TGTGCCAGCAGATCGCCGGGAGAGGGGACGGACACTGAAGCTTTCTTT. Its translation is CASRSPGEGTDTEAFF.

The chain combines TRBV7-2 with TRBJ2-2, with D perhaps TRBD1 (6 bases). There are 15 residues in the CDR3. Germline assignment: CDR1 SGHTA and CDR2 FQGNSA. V shed 5 bases and J shed 5 bases, with 15 bases lying between them. As DNA, the CDR3 is TGTGCCAGCAGCAGTCTTATACAGGGAACCGGGGAGCTGTTTTTT. Protein: CASSSLIQGTGELFF. Full variable domain (outside the CDR3, taken from reference TRBV7-2 and TRBJ2-2): GAGVSQSPSNKVTEKGKDVELRCDPISGHTALYWYRQSLGQGLEFLIYFQGNSAPDKSGLPSDRFSAERTGGSVSTLTIQRTQQEDSAVYLCASSSLIQGTGELFFGEGSRLTVL.

This chain links TRBV7-2 with TRBJ1-5, with 9 bases lining up with TRBD1. The CDR3 contains 16 residues. The junction had 4 bases not matched to a gene; V was cut back by 1 base and J by 3 bases. Germline CDR1 is SGHTA and CDR2 is FQGNSA. In DNA form, the CDR3 reads TGTGCCAGCAGCTTAGAGGGGACAGGGAACAATCAGCCCCAGCATTTT. It is translated as CASSLEGTGNNQPQHF.

The chain carries TRBV28 and TRBJ2-7; D possibly corresponds to TRBD2 (5 bases). The ends were cut back, 6 bases at V and 4 bases at J, with 13 bases in the middle. The CDR3 runs 13 residues. Germline loops: CDR1 MDHEN, CDR2 SYDVKM. CDR3 protein: CASRGSGAYEQYF. The CDR3 coding sequence is TGTGCCAGCAGGGGAAGCGGAGCATACGAGCAGTACTTC. Complete variable domain (other parts from reference TRBV28 and TRBJ2-7): DVKVTQSSRYLVKRTGEKVFLECVQDMDHENMFWYRQDPGLGLRLIYFSYDVKMKEKGDIPEGYSVSREKKERFSLILESASTNQTSMYLCASRGSGAYEQYFGPGTRLTVT.

The chain links TRBV28 to TRBJ2-7; D not certain. Looked up from germline, CDR1 is MDHEN and CDR2 is SYDVKM. CDR3 length: 11 residues. Trimming removed 6 bases from V and 6 bases from J, with 9 bases in between. CDR3 amino acids: CASSLTTEQYF. The CDR3 DNA reads as TGTGCCAGCAGCTTGACAACCGAGCAGTACTTC.

This sequence joins TRBV29-1 and TRBJ2-3; 10 nucleotides agree with TRBD1. V lost 6 bases and J lost 6; bases outside the gene matches: 12. CDR3 length: 15 residues. In germline, CDR1 is SQVTM, CDR2 ANQGSEA. CDR3 sequence (DNA): TGCAGCGTCCTTAATGACAGGGGGCTAAGCGATACGCAGTATTTT. Translated: CSVLNDRGLSDTQYF.

This chain uses TRBV6-5 with TRBJ2-7; 9 bases align to TRBD2. Germline lookup yields CDR1 MNHEY and CDR2 SVGAGI. The CDR3 is 13 amino acids. V lost 5 bases, J lost 2 bases, and 1 base stayed unmatched. The CDR3 here is CASSSGGPYEQYF. The CDR3 region has the DNA TGTGCCAGCAGTAGCGGGGGGCCCTACGAGCAGTACTTC.

The chain is built from TRBV18 and TRBJ1-5; perhaps TRBD1 as D (6 bases). CDR3 length: 15 residues. V lost 4 bases and J lost 3, with 13 bases in between. Germline CDR1 is KGHSH and CDR2 is LQKENI. The DNA for the CDR3 is TGTGCCAGCTCACAGGGGGGGAATGACAATCAGCCCCAGCATTTT. It translates to CASSQGGNDNQPQHF.